This T cell receptor (beta chain) was profiled in a study of post-analysis software for immune sequencing data (dated by TCRdb to about 2015). About the full investigation: Recorded disease courses included relapsing-remitting, secondary progressive and progressive-relapsing multiple sclerosis, with some patients lacking subtype annotation. Patient repertoires were compared against about a dozen previously published healthy control repertoires from donors aged about 6 to 26 years. A subset of samples was prepared in parallel using single-end sample barcoding, then pooled and co-amplified after Illumina adapter ligation. The investigation overall reported the following: Significantly higher frequencies in patients than in controls were found for roughly 5 TRBV segments, including TRBV5-6, TRBV5-1 and TRBV20-1. Normalized Chao1 diversity was significantly lower in multiple sclerosis patients than controls, suggesting substantial peripheral T-cell clonal expansion. The control group was slightly older than the multiple sclerosis patient group. When samples were clustered directly using the F measure, samples prepared in the same batch co-clustered strongly, which prompted a batch-effect correction.

The method was PCR. Sequencing took place on an Illumina HiSeq 2500. To reduce PCR and sequencing biases, unique molecular identifiers were incorporated into the TCR beta cDNA libraries. Per 1 to 10 million input T cells, roughly 500,000 cDNA molecules were obtained, such that each molecule approximated one T cell. Patient libraries were prepared and sequenced with the same protocol used for the earlier healthy control dataset. Samples belonging to the same batch were prepared together, multiplexed and sequenced on a shared HiSeq lane. For the original study's pipeline: Raw barcoded reads were processed with MIGEC, and single-read molecular identifier groups were discarded before consensus assembly and CDR3 extraction. Clonotype tables were post-analysed with VDJtools, normalizing diversity by down-sampling all datasets to the smallest sample size. Repertoire overlap clustering matched CDR3 amino acid but not nucleotide sequences to correct batch-related cross-sample contamination. TCRdb redid the processing of the public reads, applying fastp at Q25 and MiXCR, and retained in-frame beta chains. For every CDR3 protein sequence, its rows merge into one entry that carries the most common genes and DNA. The V and J calls were not made by the authors but by TCRdb's processing. The sample table holds under 900,000 distinct CDR3 sequences, of which approximately 53% were seen once. The ten largest make up roughly 4.4% of the sample.

TCR beta repertoires were profiled from peripheral blood of over 10 young patients with multiple sclerosis to demonstrate the VDJtools post-analysis software. The multiple sclerosis patients were children and adolescents between roughly 6 and 16 years of age. Looking up the germline V gene yields CDR1 SQVTM and CDR2 ANQGSEA. Trimmed from V: 7 bases; trimmed from J: 0 bases; junction bases lacking a gene match: 7. The CDR3 goes from the cysteine to the phenylalanine over 14 residues. Only the CDR3 portion is preserved as DNA: 42 bases, with reading frame beginning at the first base. This clonotype was counted only a few times. Its antigen has not been determined. Qualities for individual bases were not recorded, and no much larger clone is one base off.

The sequence was collected from a girl aged 5 to 17 with multiple sclerosis. The chain uses TRBV29-1 and TRBJ2-3, and 7 junction bases match TRBD2. The sequenced sample was blood. CDR3 sequence: CSAQRDLSTDTQYF. The DNA sequence follows: TGCAGCGCGCAGCGGGACTTGAGCACAGATACGCAGTATTTT.